This T cell receptor (beta chain) was recovered during a study of T cell changes during pregnancy in multiple sclerosis. This clone is a singleton in its sample. The CDR3 has 16 residues. V shed 4 bases and J shed 4 bases, with 16 bases lying between them. CDR1 and CDR2 from the germline V gene are ENHRY and SYGVKD. Assay used: immunoSEQ multiplex PCR; TCRdb lists only in-frame clones, some missing. The sample has some 120,000 clones, less than 97% seen once. The sequenced sample was peripheral blood, obtained after pregnancy. This TCR came from a female donor with multiple sclerosis, enrolled in a pregnancy study. The rearrangement uses TRBV10-3 and TRBJ2-2; D is possibly TRBD2 (5 bases). The CDR3 region is CAISAATGSGTGELFF. The CDR3 region has the DNA TGTGCCATCAGTGCGGCAACGGGATCCGGCACCGGGGAGCTGTTTTTT.